This T cell receptor beta chain is from a study of Ad26.COV2.S vaccination and SARS-CoV-2 variants. Study context: Dosing was one shot or two shots 56 days apart. Study findings and constraints: Individuals receiving vaccine had higher spike-specific TCR breadth than placebo recipients did. Total responses of T cells may have been underestimated by the analyses of TCR breadth and depth.

Treatment specified: around 19 received Ad26.COV2.S at low or high dose, single or two shots; roughly 5 received placebo; per-sample allocation not given. Each sample was drawn 63 days after the first injection (of vaccine or placebo). Within Boston, the person who donated was an adult of 18-55 years. Clones were sequenced by immunoSEQ multiplex PCR, and TCRdb holds only the in-frame ones, with some missing. The table lists roughly 270,000 clones, approximately 87% of them singletons. To note about this clone: Its antigen is unidentified.

The material sequenced was peripheral blood, taken in a trial of Ad26.COV2.S vaccine versus placebo. The TCR originated in a person between 18 and 59 years old who received the Ad26.COV2.S COVID-19 vaccine or a placebo.

CDR3 in amino acids: CASSIAGDRNTEAFF. DNA of the CDR3: TGTGCCAGTAGTATAGCTGGGGACCGGAACACTGAAGCTTTCTTT. This rearrangement joins TRBV19 to TRBJ1-1, with D possibly being TRBD1 (5 bases). The CDR3 runs to 15 residues. V was clipped by 1 base and J by 1 base, with 10 bases between them. Germline CDR1 reads LNHDA; CDR2 reads SQIVND (reference sequence).